This T cell receptor beta chain was sequenced for a study of identical twins. General study points: It was out-of-frame TCR alpha sharing in monozygotic twins that models underestimated.

V shed 6 bases, J shed 2 bases, and the junction held 6 bases outside the gene matches. CDR1 is SGHRS, CDR2 YFSETQ, per germline. The CDR3 is made up of 15 amino acids. TCRdb re-called the 5' RACE reads through MiXCR, storing one row per CDR3 protein. The table includes approximately 890,000 distinct CDR3 sequences, roughly an eighth detected once. Details on this clonotype: The antigen is unknown.

These data also featured in a second study, about yellow fever vaccine responses in identical twins.

The source of this sequence is a woman between 18 and 29 years old in good health. The rearrangement uses TRBV5-1 and TRBJ2-3; 10 positions match TRBD1. The sequenced material came from PBMCs. The CDR3 loop reads CASTRQGAHTDTQYF. In DNA, the CDR3 is TGCGCCAGCACCCGACAGGGGGCCCACACAGATACGCAGTATTTT.